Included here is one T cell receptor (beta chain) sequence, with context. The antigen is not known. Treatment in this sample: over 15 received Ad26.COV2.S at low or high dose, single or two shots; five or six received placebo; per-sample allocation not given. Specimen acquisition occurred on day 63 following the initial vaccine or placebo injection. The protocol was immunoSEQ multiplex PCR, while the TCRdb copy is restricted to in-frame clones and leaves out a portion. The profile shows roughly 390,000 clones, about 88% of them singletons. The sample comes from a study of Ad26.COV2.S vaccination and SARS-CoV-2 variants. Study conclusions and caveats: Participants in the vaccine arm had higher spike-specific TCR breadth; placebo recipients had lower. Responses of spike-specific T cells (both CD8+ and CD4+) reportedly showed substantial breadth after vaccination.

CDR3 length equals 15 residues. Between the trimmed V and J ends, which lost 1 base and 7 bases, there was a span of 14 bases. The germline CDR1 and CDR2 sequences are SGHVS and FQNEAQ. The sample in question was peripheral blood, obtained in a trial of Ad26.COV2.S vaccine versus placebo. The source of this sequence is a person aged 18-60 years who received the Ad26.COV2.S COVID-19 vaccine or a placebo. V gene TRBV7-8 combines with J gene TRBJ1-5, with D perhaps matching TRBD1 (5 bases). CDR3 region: CASSLVGQGYQPQHF. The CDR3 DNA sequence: TGTGCCAGCAGCTTAGTAGGGCAGGGTTACCAGCCCCAGCATTTT. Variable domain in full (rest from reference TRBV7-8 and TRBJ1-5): GAGVSQSPRYKVAKRGQDVALRCDPISGHVSLFWYQQALGQGPEFLTYFQNEAQLDKSGLPSDRFFAERPEGSVSTLKIQRTQQEDSAVYLCASSLVGQGYQPQHFGDGTRLSIL.